This is a list of T cell receptor beta chains from one sample in a study of blood T cell repertoires in COVID-19. Assay: immunoSEQ multiplex PCR; the TCRdb copy retains only in-frame clones and omits some. The sample includes about 120,000 clones, nearly 90% seen only once; the top ten take more than 3%. Sample: peripheral blood. All receptors come from a woman between 55 and 75 years old with COVID-19, enrolled during active disease. CDR3s include the opening cysteine and the closing phenylalanine or tryptophan. Fields, in order: J gene, D gene, clone size, V gene, CDR3 protein, CDR3 DNA. The D gene is left open where the match is weak. Size values are once, few and many counts, or a class for expanded clones, and some rows have none.

>TRBJ1-2|.|.|TRBV5-5
CASSYTPGQPNYGYTF
TGTGCCAGCAGCTATACCCCTGGACAGCCTAACTATGGCTACACCTTC
>TRBJ1-4|TRBD1|.|TRBV5-8
CASSLTGGGEKLFF
TGTGCCAGCAGCTTGACAGGGGGAGGAGAAAAACTGTTTTTT
>TRBJ2-7|.|.|TRBV5-1
CASSLVPNYEQYF
TGCGCCAGCAGCTTGGTCCCAAACTACGAGCAGTACTTC
>TRBJ1-6|.|.|TRBV5-5
CASSSDRSSYNSPLHF
TGTGCCAGCAGCTCCGACAGGAGCTCCTATAATTCACCCCTCCACTTT
>TRBJ1-4|TRBD1|.|TRBV19
CASSISGTAGEKLFF
TGTGCCAGTAGTATTTCCGGGACAGCAGGGGAAAAACTGTTTTTT
>TRBJ2-1|.|.|TRBV3-1/TRBV3-2
CASSQARGGWGDNEQFF
TGTGCCAGCAGCCAAGCAAGGGGAGGATGGGGAGACAATGAGCAGTTCTTC
>TRBJ1-1|.|.|TRBV7-2
CASTQGQSEAFF
TGTGCCAGCACCCAGGGGCAGAGTGAAGCTTTCTTT
>TRBJ1-2|.|once|TRBV27
CASSATGIHNYGYTF
TGTGCCAGCAGTGCTACAGGTATACATAACTATGGCTACACCTTC
>TRBJ1-2|TRBD1|.|TRBV6-5
CASSLSRTGWYGYTF
TGTGCCAGCAGTTTAAGCCGGACAGGGTGGTATGGCTACACCTTC
>TRBJ1-2|.|.|TRBV7-9
CASSNPTGNYTF
TGTGCCAGCAGTAACCCCACAGGGAACTACACCTTC